This TCR beta chain was identified during a study of beta chain features in type 1 diabetes. For the study at large: The samples had roughly 110 million sorted cells examined in all.

Investigators reverse transcribed all isolated RNA, so they sequenced expressed TCRB transcripts. Repertoires were generated with immunoSEQ multiplex PCR, while TCRdb's copy carries only in-frame clones and drops some. Counted here are 240,000 or so clones, 27% occurring once; the ten biggest clones make up roughly 4%. V lost 6 bases to trimming and J lost 1 base; unmatched junction nucleotides: 10. This CDR3 is 15 amino acids long. Germline V gene data show CDR1 as SQVTM and CDR2 as ANQGSEA. Sequencing used central memory CD4+ T cells from blood. The source of this sequence is a man between 25 and 39 years old in good health. The chain has TRBV29-1 and TRBJ2-3; 7 nucleotides agree with TRBD1. The CDR3 is CSVARDSLGTDTQYF. The CDR3 coding sequence is TGCAGCGTGGCCAGGGACAGCCTGGGCACAGATACGCAGTATTTT.